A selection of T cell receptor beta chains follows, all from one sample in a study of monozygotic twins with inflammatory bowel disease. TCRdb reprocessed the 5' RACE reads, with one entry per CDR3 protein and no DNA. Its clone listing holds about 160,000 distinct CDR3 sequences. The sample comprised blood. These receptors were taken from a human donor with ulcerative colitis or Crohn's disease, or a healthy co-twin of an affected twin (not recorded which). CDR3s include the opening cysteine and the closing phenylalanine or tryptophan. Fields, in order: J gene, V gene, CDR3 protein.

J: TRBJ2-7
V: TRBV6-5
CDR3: CASSYSGGSYEQYF

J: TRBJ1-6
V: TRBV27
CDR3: CASSLSTFANPLHF

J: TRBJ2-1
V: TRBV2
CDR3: CASSELSAGGSYNEQFF

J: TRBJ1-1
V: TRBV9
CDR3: CASSVRGVSTEAFF

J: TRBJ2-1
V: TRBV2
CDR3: CASTGINEQFF

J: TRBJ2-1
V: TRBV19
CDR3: CASSIETDNEQFF

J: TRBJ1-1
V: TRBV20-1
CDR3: CSARGGQGSTEAFF

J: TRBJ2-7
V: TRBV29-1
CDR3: CSVEEAGGYEQYF

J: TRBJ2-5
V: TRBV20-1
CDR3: CSPWDIRAKTQYF

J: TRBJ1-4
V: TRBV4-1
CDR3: CASSPRLGPTNEKLFF

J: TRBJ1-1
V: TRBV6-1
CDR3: CASKGQGHGNTEAFF

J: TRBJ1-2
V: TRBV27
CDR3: CASSLSAGYYGYTF

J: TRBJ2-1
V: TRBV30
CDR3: CAWSVGGRNEQFF

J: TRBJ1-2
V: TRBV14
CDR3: CASSQDRGYYGYTF

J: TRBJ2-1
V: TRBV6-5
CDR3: CASSYSTNEQFF

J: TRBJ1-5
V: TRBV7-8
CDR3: CASSLVGRGLYSNQPQHF

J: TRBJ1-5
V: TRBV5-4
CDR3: CASSFKGSQPQHF

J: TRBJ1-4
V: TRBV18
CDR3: CASSLQREIGEKLFF

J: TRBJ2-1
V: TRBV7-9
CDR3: CASSSAGVLYNEQFF

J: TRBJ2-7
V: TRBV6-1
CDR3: CASSPQASGSHEQYF

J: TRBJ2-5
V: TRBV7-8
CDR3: CASSPGDSGTETQYF

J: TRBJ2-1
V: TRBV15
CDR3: CATSTWKVGNEQFF

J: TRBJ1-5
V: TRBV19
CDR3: CASSTPGQGNQPQHF

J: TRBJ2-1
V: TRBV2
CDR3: CASSEGLAYHEQFF

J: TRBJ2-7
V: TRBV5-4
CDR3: CASSVGLDPHEQYF